What follows are 15 T cell receptor beta chains derived from one specimen sequenced in a study of cytomegalovirus exposure and HLA in healthy donors. Assay used: immunoSEQ multiplex PCR; TCRdb lists only in-frame clones, some missing. Of about 220,000 clones listed, approximately 88% are singletons. What was sequenced was PBMCs. The receptors derive from a young woman in good health and CMV-seropositive.

Only a few counts were recorded for this clone. The gene calls are TRBV28 and TRBJ1-5; perhaps TRBD1 as D (6 bases). V lost 11 bases to trimming and J lost 7 bases, with 12 bases between them. Germline V CDR1 and CDR2: MDHEN, SYDVKM. The CDR3 sequence is 11 residues long. In DNA form, the CDR3 reads TGTGCCTCCAGGGGTCGACAGCCCCAGCATTTT. Translating it yields CASRGRQPQHF.

The V gene is TRBV6-1, the J gene TRBJ1-5, with 9 bases fitting TRBD1. The V segment lost 8 bases and the J segment 6 bases; nucleotides outside the gene matches: 5. Germline V lookup: CDR1 MNHNS, CDR2 SASEGT. This CDR3 contains 13 residues. The CDR3 DNA sequence: TGTGCCAGCCGGGACAGGGTCTTTCAGCCCCAGCATTTT. It specifies CASRDRVFQPQHF.

This chain links TRBV30 with TRBJ1-5; D unresolved. The CDR3 runs 13 residues. V lost 2 bases and J lost 0, with 5 bases in between. Germline V lookup: CDR1 GTSNPN, CDR2 SVGIG (reference sequence). CDR3 sequence (DNA): TGTGCCTGGAGTACCAATAGCAATCAGCCCCAGCATTTT. Its protein is CAWSTNSNQPQHF.

This clone was detected once. V is TRBV7-9 and J is TRBJ1-2; D is perhaps TRBD1 (5 bases). The ends were cut back, 6 bases at V and 1 base at J, with 15 bases in the middle. CDR3 length: 15 amino acids. Germline lookup yields CDR1 SEHNR and CDR2 FQNEAQ (reference sequence). CDR3 nucleotides: TGTGCCAGCAGTTTTGGGGGGGAGTTTAACTATGGCTACACCTTC. Its protein is CASSFGGEFNYGYTF. Drawing the rest from reference TRBV7-9 and TRBJ1-2, the complete variable domain is DTGVSQNPRHKITKRGQNVTFRCDPISEHNRLYWYRQTLGQGPEFLTYFQNEAQLEKSRLLSDRFSAERPKGSFSTLEIQRTEQGDSAMYLCASSFGGEFNYGYTFGSGTRLTVV.

The chain joins TRBV5-6 to TRBJ1-1; the D is unclear. The CDR3 totals 14 residues. Germline V gives CDR1 SGHDT, CDR2 YYEEEE. Trimming removed 3 bases at V and 1 base at J, with 10 bases between. The CDR3 protein is CASSSPWGNTEAFF. The CDR3 DNA reads TGTGCCAGCAGCTCGCCATGGGGGAACACTGAAGCTTTCTTT.

This clone has only a few counts. This sequence joins TRBV6-6 and TRBJ1-2; D is undetermined. The V gene lost 9 bases and the J gene lost 8 bases, with 10 bases spanning the gap. The CDR3 contains 10 residues. In germline, CDR1 is MNHNY, CDR2 SVGAGI (reference sequence). CDR3 region: CASGKWGYTF. DNA of the CDR3: TGTGCCAGTGGGAAGTGGGGCTACACCTTC.

CDR3 residues: CASSARDPLAGELFF. CDR3 nucleotides: TGTGCCAGCAGCGCCCGGGACCCTCTGGCCGGGGAGCTGTTTTTT. The gene calls are TRBV9 and TRBJ2-2; D tentatively fits TRBD1 or TRBD2 (5 bases each). The germline V and J ends were trimmed by 3 bases and 6 bases, with 15 bases remaining between them. The CDR3 has 15 amino acids. Germline V lookup: CDR1 SGDLS, CDR2 YYNGEE.

This clone has a handful of counts. The junction and the germline gene differ at one end; a read error may be behind it. The rearrangement joins TRBV2 to TRBJ2-7; D is undetermined. The CDR3 spans 13 residues. Germline values: CDR1 SNHLY, CDR2 FYNNEI. This CDR3 reads CASSEMPSGSKDF. CDR3 DNA: TGTGCCAGCAGTGAAATGCCTTCAGGTTCCAAGGACTTC.

J is TRBJ2-5 and V is TRBV6-6, with a tentative D call TRBD2 (6 bases). Germline V gene data show CDR1 as MNHNY and CDR2 as SVGAGI (reference sequence). The CDR3 totals 11 residues. V dropped 4 bases and J dropped 7 bases, with 7 bases sitting between them. CDR3 DNA: TGTGCCAGCAGTTGGGACTCGACCCAGTACTTC. It translates to CASSWDSTQYF.

This clone showed up just a few times. This sequence joins TRBV28 and TRBJ1-5; perhaps TRBD1 as D (5 bases). The CDR3 spans 15 residues. The germline gives CDR1 MDHEN, CDR2 SYDVKM. V gave up 5 bases and J gave up 2 bases, with 13 bases separating them. The CDR3 nucleotides read TGTGCCAGCAGTCTCCAGGGATTTCGCAATCAGCCCCAGCATTTT. It codes for CASSLQGFRNQPQHF.

The V gene is TRBV7-9, the J gene TRBJ1-2, with 12 bases identical to TRBD1. Trimming removed 1 base from V and 4 bases from J; junction bases left unmatched: 4. Germline loops: CDR1 SEHNR, CDR2 FQNEAQ (reference sequence). This CDR3 has 16 amino acids. For the CDR3, the DNA is TGTGCCAGCAGCTTAGGGGACAGGGGGCGCGGCTATGGCTACACCTTC. Its translation: CASSLGDRGRGYGYTF.

The chain uses TRBV5-6 and TRBJ1-1; possibly TRBD1 for D (5 bases). V lost 2 bases and J 1 base, leaving 12 bases between the germline ends. Germline V gene sequence: CDR1 SGHDT, CDR2 YYEEEE. CDR3 length equals 15 residues. The CDR3 nucleotides are TGTGCCAGCAGCTTATTTATGACAGCGAACACTGAAGCTTTCTTT. Encoded protein: CASSLFMTANTEAFF.

V and J are TRBV10-2 and TRBJ1-5, with D perhaps TRBD1 (6 bases). Germline assignment: CDR1 WSHSY and CDR2 SAAADI. Trimming cost V 3 bases and J 4 bases, with 13 bases left between them. This CDR3 is built from 15 residues. CDR3 protein: CASSDGAGENQPQHF. The CDR3 DNA is TGCGCCAGCAGTGACGGGGCAGGGGAGAATCAGCCCCAGCATTTT.

Remarks on this clone: At one end the junction does not follow the germline gene, possibly because of a read error. Written as DNA, the CDR3 is TGCGTCAGCAATCCTGACGGCGCGGGATACAATGAGCAGTTCTTC. Protein product: CVSNPDGAGYNEQFF. The chain combines TRBV5-1 with TRBJ2-1; D possibly corresponds to TRBD2 (6 bases). This CDR3 spans 15 amino acids. The germline gives CDR1 SGHRS, CDR2 YFSETQ. Full variable domain (outside the CDR3, taken from reference TRBV5-1 and TRBJ2-1): KAGVTQTPRYLIKTRGQQVTLSCSPISGHRSVSWYQQTPGQGLQFLFEYFSETQRNKGNFPGRFSGRQFSNSRSEMNVSTLELGDSALYLCVSNPDGAGYNEQFFGPGTRLTVL.

This chain links TRBV9 with TRBJ2-7, with D possibly matching TRBD1 (5 bases). CDR1 is SGDLS, CDR2 YYNGEE, per germline. The CDR3 extends over 13 amino acids. V was pared by 3 bases and J by 5 bases, with 12 bases between. Written as DNA, the CDR3 is TGTGCCAGCAGCGGATCAGGGATACACGAGCAGTACTTC. It yields the protein CASSGSGIHEQYF.